Listed here is a single T cell receptor beta chain. This specimen comes from a study of blood T cell repertoires in COVID-19. Measured with immunoSEQ multiplex PCR; TCRdb has only the in-frame clones, and not every one. The sample includes roughly 250,000 clones, about 86% of them seen just once. Germline V gene sequence: CDR1 MNHNS, CDR2 SASEGT. V lost 0 bases and J 4 bases, leaving 7 bases between the germline ends. The CDR3 extends over 13 amino acids. The sample was peripheral blood. V and J are TRBV6-1 and TRBJ2-7; the D is unclear. The sequence was obtained from a man between 45 and 60 years old with active or convalescent COVID-19. Here the CDR3 reads CASSEALRYEQYF. In DNA form, the CDR3 reads TGTGCCAGCAGTGAAGCGCTTCGGTACGAGCAGTACTTC.